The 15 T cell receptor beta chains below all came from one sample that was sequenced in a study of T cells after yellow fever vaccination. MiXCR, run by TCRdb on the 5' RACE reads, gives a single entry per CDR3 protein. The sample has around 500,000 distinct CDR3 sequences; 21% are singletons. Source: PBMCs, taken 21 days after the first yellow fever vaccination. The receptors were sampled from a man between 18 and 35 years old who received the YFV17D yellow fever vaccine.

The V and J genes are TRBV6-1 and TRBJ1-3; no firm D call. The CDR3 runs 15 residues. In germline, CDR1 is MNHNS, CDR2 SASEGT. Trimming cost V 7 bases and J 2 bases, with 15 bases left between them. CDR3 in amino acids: CASTRFLRPGNTIYF. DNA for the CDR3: TGTGCCAGCACCAGATTTCTCCGCCCTGGAAACACCATATATTTT.

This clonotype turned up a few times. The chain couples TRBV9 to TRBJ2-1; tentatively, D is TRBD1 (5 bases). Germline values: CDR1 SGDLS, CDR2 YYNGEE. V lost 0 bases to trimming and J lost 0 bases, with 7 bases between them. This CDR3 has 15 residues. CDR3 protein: CASSVGQSSYNEQFF. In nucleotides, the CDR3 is TGTGCCAGCAGCGTAGGACAGAGCTCCTACAATGAGCAGTTCTTC.

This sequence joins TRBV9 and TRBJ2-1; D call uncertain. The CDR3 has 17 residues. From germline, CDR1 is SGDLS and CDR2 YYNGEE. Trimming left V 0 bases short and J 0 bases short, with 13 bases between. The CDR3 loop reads CASSVADRQSSYNEQFF. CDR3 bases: TGTGCCAGCAGCGTAGCTGATCGGCAGAGCTCCTACAATGAGCAGTTCTTC.

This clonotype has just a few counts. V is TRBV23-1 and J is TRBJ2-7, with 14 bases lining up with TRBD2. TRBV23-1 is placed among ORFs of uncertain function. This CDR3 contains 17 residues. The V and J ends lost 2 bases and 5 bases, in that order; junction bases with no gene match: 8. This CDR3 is CASSQTGTSGGQNEQYV. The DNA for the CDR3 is TGCGCCAGCAGTCAAACCGGGACTAGCGGGGGCCAGAACGAGCAGTACGTC.

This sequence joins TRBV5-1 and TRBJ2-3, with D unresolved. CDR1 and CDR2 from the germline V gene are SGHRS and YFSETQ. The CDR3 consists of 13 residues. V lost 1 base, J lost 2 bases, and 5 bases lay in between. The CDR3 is CASSLWLTDTQYF. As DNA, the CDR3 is TGCGCCAGCAGCTTGTGGCTCACAGATACGCAGTATTTT.

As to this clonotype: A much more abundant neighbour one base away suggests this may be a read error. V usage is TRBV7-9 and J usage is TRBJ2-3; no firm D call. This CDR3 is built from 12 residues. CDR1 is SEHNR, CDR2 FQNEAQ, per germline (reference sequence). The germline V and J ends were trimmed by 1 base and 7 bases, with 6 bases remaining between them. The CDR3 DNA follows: TGTGCCAGCAGCTTAGAGGATTATACGCAGTATTTT. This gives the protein CASSLEDYTQYF.

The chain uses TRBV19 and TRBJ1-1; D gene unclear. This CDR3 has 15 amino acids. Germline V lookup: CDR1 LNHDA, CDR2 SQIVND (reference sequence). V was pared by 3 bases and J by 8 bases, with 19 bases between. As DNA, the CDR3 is TGTGCCAGTAGTATTCGGTACGGGCATCGGATCGAAGCTTTCTTT. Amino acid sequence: CASSIRYGHRIEAFF. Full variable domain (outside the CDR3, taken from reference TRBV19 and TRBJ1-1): DGGITQSPKYLFRKEGQNVTLSCEQNLNHDAMYWYRQDPGQGLRLIYYSQIVNDFQKGDIAEGYSVSREKKESFPLTVTSAQKNPTAFYLCASSIRYGHRIEAFFGQGTRLTVV.

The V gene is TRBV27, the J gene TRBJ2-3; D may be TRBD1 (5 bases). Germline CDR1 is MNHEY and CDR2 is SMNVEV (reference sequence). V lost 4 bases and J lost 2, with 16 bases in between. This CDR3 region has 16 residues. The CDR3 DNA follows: TGTGCCAGCAGTTCGGACACTTCCGCGGACACAGATACGCAGTATTTT. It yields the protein CASSSDTSADTDTQYF.

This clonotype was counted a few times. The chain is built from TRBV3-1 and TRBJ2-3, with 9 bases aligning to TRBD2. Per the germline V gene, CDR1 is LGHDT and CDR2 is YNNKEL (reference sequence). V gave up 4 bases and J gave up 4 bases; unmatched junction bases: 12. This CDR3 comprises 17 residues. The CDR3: CASSPRGRGGYADTQYF. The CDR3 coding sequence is TGTGCCAGCAGCCCCCGAGGGCGGGGGGGCTATGCAGATACGCAGTATTTT.

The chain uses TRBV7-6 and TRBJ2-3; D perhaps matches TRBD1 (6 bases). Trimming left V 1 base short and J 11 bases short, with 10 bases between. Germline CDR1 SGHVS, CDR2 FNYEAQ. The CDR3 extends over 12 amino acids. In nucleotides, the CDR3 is TGTGCCAGCAGCTTAGGGGGGCTGGGGCAGTATTTT. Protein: CASSLGGLGQYF.

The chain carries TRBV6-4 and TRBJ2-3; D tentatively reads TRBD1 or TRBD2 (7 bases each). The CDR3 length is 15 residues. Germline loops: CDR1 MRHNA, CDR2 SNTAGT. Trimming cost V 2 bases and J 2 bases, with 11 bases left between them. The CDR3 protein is CASSDQGGATDTQYF. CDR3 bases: TGTGCCAGCAGTGACCAGGGGGGGGCCACAGATACGCAGTATTTT.

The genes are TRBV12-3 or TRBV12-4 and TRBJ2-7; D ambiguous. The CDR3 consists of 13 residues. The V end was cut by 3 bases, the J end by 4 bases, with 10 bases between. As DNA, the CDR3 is TGTGCCAGCAGTTTTAACATGGATTACGAGCAGTACGTC. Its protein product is CASSFNMDYEQYV.

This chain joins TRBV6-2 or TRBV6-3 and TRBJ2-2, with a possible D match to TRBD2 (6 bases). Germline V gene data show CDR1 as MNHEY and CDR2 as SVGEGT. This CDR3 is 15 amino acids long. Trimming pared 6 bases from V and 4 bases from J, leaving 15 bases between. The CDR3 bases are TGTGCCAGCAGCCCTCCGGGACTGATCACCGGGGAGCTGTTTTTT. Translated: CASSPPGLITGELFF.

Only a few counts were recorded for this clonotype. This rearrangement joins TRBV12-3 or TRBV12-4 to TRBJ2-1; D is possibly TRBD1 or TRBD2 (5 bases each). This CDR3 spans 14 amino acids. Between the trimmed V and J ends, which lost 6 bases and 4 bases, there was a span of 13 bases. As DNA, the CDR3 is TGTGCCAGCAGGGACCGGGACCAATACAATGAGCAGTTCTTC. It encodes CASRDRDQYNEQFF.

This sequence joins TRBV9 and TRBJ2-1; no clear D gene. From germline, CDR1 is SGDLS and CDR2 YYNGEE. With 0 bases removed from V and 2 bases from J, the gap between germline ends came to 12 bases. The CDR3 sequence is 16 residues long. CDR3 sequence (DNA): TGTGCCAGCAGCGTAGTCCCGCAGGCCGCCTACAATGAGCAGTTCTTC. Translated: CASSVVPQAAYNEQFF. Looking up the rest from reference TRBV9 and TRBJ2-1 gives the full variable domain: DSGVTQTPKHLITATGQRVTLRCSPRSGDLSVYWYQQSLDQGLQFLIQYYNGEERAKGNILERFSAQQFPDLHSELNLSSLELGDSALYFCASSVVPQAAYNEQFFGPGTRLTVL.